The 26 T cell receptor beta chains below were found in one sample sequenced in a study of CD8 T cells in Susac syndrome. When the RNA was reverse transcribed, random hexamers were used with an input of roughly 0.5 to 1 ug. MiXCR was run by TCRdb on the immunoSEQ multiplex PCR reads, yielding one entry per CDR3 protein. Of hundreds of thousands of distinct CDR3 sequences listed, 75% to 90% were seen once; the top ten hold about 0.1%. Sequencing input: CD8+ T cells from PBMCs. These receptors all stem from a human donor with multiple sclerosis.

This clonotype was seen more than once but under ten times. The rearrangement links TRBV13 to TRBJ2-3; D may be TRBD1 (6 bases). Germline V gives CDR1 PRHDT, CDR2 FYEKMQ (reference sequence). V was trimmed by 5 bases and J by 6 bases, leaving 15 bases between them. The CDR3 covers 14 residues. The CDR3 DNA reads as TGTGCCAGCAGCATCCAACAGGGTACCGATACGCAGTATTTT. Its protein is CASSIQQGTDTQYF.

The rearrangement joins TRBV27 to TRBJ2-1; D uncertain. Germline V gives CDR1 MNHEY, CDR2 SMNVEV (reference sequence). The CDR3 spans 13 residues. Trimming stripped 5 bases from V and 4 bases from J, with 9 bases between. CDR3 sequence (DNA): TGTGCCAGCAGTACCCGGACGTACAATGAGCAGTTCTTC. Protein: CASSTRTYNEQFF.

The J gene is TRBJ2-3, the V gene TRBV7-9; possibly TRBD1 for D (5 bases). Per germline, CDR1 SEHNR and CDR2 FQNEAQ (reference sequence). Trimming took 3 bases from V and 6 from J, leaving 16 bases between them. CDR3 size: 15 residues. CDR3 protein: CASSFRGRGQDTQYF. CDR3 DNA sequence: TGTGCCAGCAGCTTCAGAGGAAGGGGTCAGGATACGCAGTATTTT.

V gene TRBV5-4 combines with J gene TRBJ2-5; 11 bases are a match to TRBD1. The CDR3 runs 16 residues. CDR1 is SGHNT and CDR2 is YYREEE in the germline V gene (reference sequence). V lost 4 bases, J lost 5 bases, and 10 bases stayed unmatched. For the CDR3, the DNA is TGTGCCAGCAGCCCAGCCCCGGACAGGGGGCGGGAGACCCAGTACTTC. It is translated as CASSPAPDRGRETQYF.

This chain connects TRBV7-9 to TRBJ2-1; D is possibly TRBD2 (5 bases). The CDR3 spans 14 residues. The V gene's germline CDR1 is SEHNR and CDR2 FQNEAQ (reference sequence). Trimming removed 5 bases from V and 4 bases from J, with 12 bases in between. The CDR3 DNA reads TGTGCCAGCAGCCGGCTAGCACAATACAATGAGCAGTTCTTC. Translated, it gives CASSRLAQYNEQFF. The variable domain in full, with the rest retrieved from reference TRBV7-9 and TRBJ2-1, is DTGVSQNPRHKITKRGQNVTFRCDPISEHNRLYWYRQTLGQGPEFLTYFQNEAQLEKSRLLSDRFSAERPKGSFSTLEIQRTEQGDSAMYLCASSRLAQYNEQFFGPGTRLTVL.

The rearrangement joins TRBV7-8 to TRBJ2-7, with D perhaps TRBD1 (5 bases). Trimming left V 4 bases short and J 3 bases short, with 16 bases between. Germline V gives CDR1 SGHVS, CDR2 FQNEAQ. This CDR3 spans 15 amino acids. The DNA of the CDR3 is TGTGCCAGCAGCTCCCCAGCGACAGACCGCTACGAGCAGTACTTC. The encoded protein is CASSSPATDRYEQYF.

The chain couples TRBV2 to TRBJ2-7, with 7 bases aligning to TRBD2. Per the germline V gene, CDR1 is SNHLY and CDR2 is FYNNEI. Trimming removed 6 bases from V and 5 bases from J; junction bases left unmatched: 1. The CDR3 has 11 amino acids. CDR3 amino acids: CASRAGDEQYF. The DNA of the CDR3 is TGTGCCAGCAGGGCGGGGGACGAGCAGTACTTC.

The gene calls are TRBV6-1 and TRBJ1-5; unclear D gene. Germline loops: CDR1 MNHNS, CDR2 SASEGT. The CDR3 spans 14 residues. The ends were cut back, 8 bases at V and 1 base at J, with 12 bases in the middle. CDR3 protein: CASSGMGSNQPQHF. The CDR3 bases are TGTGCCAGCTCCGGGATGGGGAGCAATCAGCCCCAGCATTTT.

The V gene is TRBV4-1, the J gene TRBJ2-7; a possible D gene is TRBD2 (5 bases). V lost 3 bases, J lost 0 bases, and 9 bases lay in between. CDR1 is MGHRA and CDR2 is YSYEKL in the germline V gene. The CDR3 runs to 14 residues. The CDR3 protein is CASSHAGSSYEQYF. The CDR3 DNA is TGCGCCAGCAGCCACGCGGGTTCCTCCTACGAGCAGTACTTC.

This chain links TRBV4-1 with TRBJ1-2, with TRBD1 matching over 7 bases. Germline V gives CDR1 MGHRA, CDR2 YSYEKL. V trimming: 3 bases; J trimming: 2 bases; junction bases outside the gene matches: 6. This CDR3 is 15 amino acids long. CDR3 residues: CASSQLTGLNYGYTF. The DNA for the CDR3 is TGCGCCAGCAGCCAGCTGACAGGGTTAAACTATGGCTACACCTTC.

The rearrangement uses TRBV27 and TRBJ2-1; D not certain. The CDR3 has 15 residues. CDR1 MNHEY and CDR2 SMNVEV come from the germline V gene (reference sequence). The V and J ends lost 2 bases and 7 bases respectively, with 15 bases between them. CDR3 sequence reads: CASSLPNSPPNEQFF. The CDR3 nucleotides read TGTGCCAGCAGTTTACCCAACTCGCCTCCGAATGAGCAGTTCTTC.

This rearrangement joins TRBV19 to TRBJ2-1; D ambiguous. Germline V gene sequence: CDR1 LNHDA, CDR2 SQIVND (reference sequence). The CDR3 contains 15 residues. V was pared by 3 bases and J by 1 base, with 10 bases between. CDR3 sequence: CASSMLGMSYNEQFF. In DNA, the CDR3 is TGTGCCAGTAGTATGTTGGGGATGTCCTACAATGAGCAGTTCTTC.

The chain combines TRBV3-1 with TRBJ2-1; D call uncertain. Germline assignment: CDR1 LGHDT and CDR2 YNNKEL (reference sequence). Trimming left V 3 bases short and J 8 bases short, with 8 bases between. This CDR3 contains 12 residues. CDR3 nucleotide sequence: TGTGCCAGCAGCCACACATCCCATGAGCAGTTCTTC. This encodes CASSHTSHEQFF.

The J gene is TRBJ1-1, the V gene TRBV27; D may be TRBD1 (5 bases). Germline V CDR1 and CDR2: MNHEY, SMNVEV (reference sequence). V shed 8 bases and J shed 7 bases, with 8 bases lying between them. The CDR3 totals 10 residues. The CDR3 protein is CASGGVEAFF. The DNA of the CDR3 is TGTGCCAGCGGGGGGGTTGAAGCTTTCTTT.

The chain is built from TRBV19 and TRBJ1-1; no firm D call. Trimming cost V 7 bases and J 0 bases, with 9 bases left between them. The CDR3 spans 13 residues. Germline lookup yields CDR1 LNHDA and CDR2 SQIVND (reference sequence). CDR3 amino acids: CASTIRVNTEAFF. CDR3 DNA sequence: TGTGCCAGTACTATTAGGGTGAACACTGAAGCTTTCTTT.

On this clonotype itself: One end of the junction does not line up with germline, which may come from a read error. The genes are TRBV6-2 or TRBV6-3 and TRBJ2-5; D is possibly TRBD2 (5 bases). The V gene's germline CDR1 is MNHEY and CDR2 SVGEGT. The CDR3 consists of 13 residues. CDR3 coding DNA: TGTGCCAGCACTTACGGAGGTGGGGAGACCCAGTACTTC. It specifies CASTYGGGETQYF.

This chain links TRBV7-9 with TRBJ2-5; 8 bases match TRBD1. CDR3 length: 17 residues. The V gene end was trimmed by 0 bases and the J gene end by 5 bases; junction bases not matched to a gene: 11. The germline CDR1 and CDR2 sequences are SEHNR and FQNEAQ (reference sequence). The chain's CDR3 is CASSLAPVTGVGETQYF. The CDR3 DNA follows: TGTGCCAGCAGCTTAGCGCCCGTGACAGGGGTCGGGGAGACCCAGTACTTC.

The gene calls are TRBV28 and TRBJ1-2; D is undetermined. Germline assignment: CDR1 MDHEN and CDR2 SYDVKM. V lost 3 bases to trimming and J lost 7 bases, with 9 bases between them. The CDR3 sequence is 12 residues long. The CDR3 sequence: CASSFGQVGYTF. CDR3 nucleotides: TGTGCCAGCAGTTTCGGCCAGGTTGGCTACACCTTC.

This chain connects TRBV6-5 to TRBJ2-1; unclear D gene. V lost 2 bases, J lost 5 bases, and 4 bases lay in between. The CDR3 is made up of 12 amino acids. Germline lookup yields CDR1 MNHEY and CDR2 SVGAGI. The CDR3 nucleotides read TGTGCCAGCAGTTACCCAAACAATGAGCAGTTCTTC. This sequence encodes CASSYPNNEQFF.

The rearrangement joins TRBV6-6 to TRBJ1-1, with D perhaps TRBD1 (5 bases). The CDR3 is 14 amino acids. The ends were cut back, 8 bases at V and 0 bases at J, with 13 bases in the middle. Germline CDR1 and CDR2: MNHNY and SVGAGI (reference sequence). The CDR3 coding sequence is TGTGCCAGCGGATGGGGCGGGATGAACACTGAAGCTTTCTTT. Protein: CASGWGGMNTEAFF.

V is TRBV19 and J is TRBJ2-7; 7 bases are shared with TRBD2. The J segment lost 0 bases and the V segment lost 3 bases, leaving 5 bases of the junction unmatched. The germline V gene encodes CDR1 LNHDA and CDR2 SQIVND (reference sequence). The CDR3 runs 15 residues. The CDR3 spells CASSIGPSGSYEQYF. The DNA of the CDR3 is TGTGCCAGTAGTATCGGGCCTAGCGGCTCCTACGAGCAGTACTTC.

This sequence joins TRBV4-1 and TRBJ2-5; 11 bases match TRBD2. The junction had 11 bases not matched to a gene; V was cut back by 4 bases and J by 10 bases. The CDR3 contains 15 residues. CDR1 and CDR2 from the germline V gene are MGHRA and YSYEKL. CDR3 coding DNA: TGCGCCAGCAGCCTTCTACTAGCGGGAGTGGAGGTCCAGTACTTC. Translating gives CASSLLLAGVEVQYF.

This clonotype was picked up one time. The CDR3 sequence: CASSSGSQLLEAFF. The CDR3 DNA follows: TGTGCCAGCAGTTCGGGCAGCCAATTACTTGAAGCTTTCTTT. The rearrangement links TRBV27 to TRBJ1-1; D remains ambiguous. V was trimmed by 4 bases and J by 7 bases, leaving 16 bases between them. CDR1 is MNHEY and CDR2 is SMNVEV in the germline V gene (reference sequence). This CDR3 has 14 residues.

The J gene is TRBJ2-5, the V gene TRBV28; 7 nucleotides agree with TRBD1. CDR1 and CDR2 from the germline V gene are MDHEN and SYDVKM. This CDR3 is 16 amino acids long. V shed 3 bases, J shed 5 bases, and the junction held 12 bases outside the gene matches. This CDR3 is CASSFSVQGLSETQYF. The CDR3 nucleotides are TGTGCCAGCAGTTTTTCGGTACAGGGGTTATCGGAGACCCAGTACTTC.

This clonotype was seen only a few times. The chain recombines TRBV6-6 with TRBJ1-5; D gene ambiguous. This CDR3 contains 15 residues. The germline V gene encodes CDR1 MNHNY and CDR2 SVGAGI (reference sequence). Trimming removed 2 bases at V and 3 bases at J, with 11 bases between. The CDR3 here is CASSYLSELNQPQHF. The CDR3 coding sequence is TGTGCCAGCAGTTACCTCTCCGAACTCAATCAGCCCCAGCATTTT.

This rearrangement joins TRBV5-4 to TRBJ1-1; D gene uncertain. Per germline, CDR1 SGHNT and CDR2 YYREEE (reference sequence). Trimming took 4 bases from V and 8 from J, leaving 21 bases between them. The CDR3 sequence is 15 residues long. The CDR3 DNA reads as TGTGCCAGCAGCCCTGTCCCCGACCACACCGCCGAAGCTTTCTTT. It translates to CASSPVPDHTAEAFF. Based on the CDR3 plus reference TRBV5-4 and TRBJ1-1, the full variable domain is ETGVTQSPTHLIKTRGQQVTLRCSSQSGHNTVSWYQQALGQGPQFIFQYYREEENGRGNFPPRFSGLQFPNYSSELNVNALELDDSALYLCASSPVPDHTAEAFFGQGTRLTVV.